Listed here are 22 T cell receptor beta chains from one sample, sequenced in a study of blood T cells in healthy people across ages. With a J-beta primer mix and a sample-barcoded 5' primer, a second PCR ran about 7 to 12 cycles. TCRdb analysed the 5' RACE reads with MiXCR anew, one entry per CDR3 protein. Of fewer than 900,000 distinct CDR3 sequences in the sample, about 42% were seen once. What was sequenced was blood. The origin of the receptors is a woman aged 60-75 years in good health.

This rearrangement joins TRBV12-3 or TRBV12-4 to TRBJ2-7; 8 bases match TRBD1. The last part of the DNA fits TRBJ2-4 better; the J call may be wrong. The CDR3 is made up of 15 amino acids. This chain's CDR3 is CASSPGTGQGDIQYF. CDR3 nucleotide sequence: TGTGCCAGCAGTCCGGGGACAGGACAAGGGGACATTCAGTACTTC.

This CDR3 is CASSEARAEAFF. The CDR3 nucleotides read TGTGCCAGCTCAGAGGCGCGCGCTGAAGCTTTCTTT. The chain uses TRBV6-2 or TRBV6-3 and TRBJ1-1, with unresolved D. V gave up 8 bases and J gave up 6 bases, with 13 bases separating them. This CDR3 is 12 amino acids long. Germline lookup yields CDR1 MNHEY and CDR2 SVGEGT.

This clonotype occurred a few times. One end of the junction is discordant with germline, which a read error may explain. The chain is built from TRBV18 and TRBJ2-7; D is ambiguous. Germline assignment: CDR1 KGHSH and CDR2 LQKENI. The CDR3 is made up of 13 amino acids. The CDR3 reads CASAPPSSYEQYF. In DNA form, the CDR3 reads TGTGCCAGCGCACCGCCCTCCTCCTACGAGCAGTACTTC.

This rearrangement joins TRBV7-3 to TRBJ1-2, with unresolved D. Germline CDR1 and CDR2: SGHTA and FQGTGA. V lost 1 base and J 4 bases, leaving 10 bases between the germline ends. This CDR3 has 14 amino acids. CDR3 nucleotides: TGTGCCAGCAGCTTAAACGGACGCAGCTATGGCTACACCTTC. Protein product: CASSLNGRSYGYTF.

This clonotype was detected only a few times. This chain connects TRBV4-3 to TRBJ2-5; D is unresolved. The CDR3 totals 14 residues. Trimming removed 0 bases from V and 4 bases from J, with 9 bases in between. CDR1 and CDR2 (germline): LGHNA, YSLEER. The CDR3 here is CASSQDTRRETQYF. The CDR3, as DNA: TGCGCCAGCAGCCAAGATACCAGGAGAGAGACCCAGTACTTC.

The chain combines TRBV7-6 with TRBJ2-3; 7 bases fit TRBD2. CDR3 length: 17 amino acids. J lost 2 bases, V lost 5 bases, and 13 bases had no gene match. Germline V gene data show CDR1 as SGHVS and CDR2 as FNYEAQ. CDR3 sequence (DNA): TGTGCCAGCAGCCTCGGCACTAGCGCCTTTTCCACAGATACGCAGTATTTT. It specifies CASSLGTSAFSTDTQYF.

This clonotype occurred many times. The gene calls are TRBV29-1 and TRBJ2-7; D unresolved. The CDR3 has 13 residues. V lost 7 bases, J lost 0 bases, and 13 bases lay in between. The germline CDR1 and CDR2 sequences are SQVTM and ANQGSEA. The CDR3 loop is CSAEGPASYEQYF. The CDR3 DNA is TGCAGCGCCGAAGGGCCAGCCTCCTACGAGCAGTACTTC.

The gene calls are TRBV7-2 and TRBJ2-7; D remains unclear. CDR1 is SGHTA, CDR2 FQGNSA, per germline. Trimming stripped 5 bases from V and 4 bases from J, with 9 bases between. The CDR3 covers 12 residues. The CDR3 DNA is TGTGCCAGCAGCCATTCGGCTTACGAGCAGTACTTC. Its translation: CASSHSAYEQYF.

This clonotype was seen more than once but under ten times. The genes are TRBV28 and TRBJ2-1; D not certain. Germline values: CDR1 MDHEN, CDR2 SYDVKM. Trimming took 7 bases from V and 6 from J, leaving 25 bases between them. This CDR3 region has 17 residues. This CDR3 reads CASTERGGTQNRNEQFF. CDR3 coding DNA: TGTGCCAGCACCGAAAGAGGCGGAACCCAAAACCGCAATGAGCAGTTCTTC.

The V and J genes are TRBV6-2 or TRBV6-3 and TRBJ1-5; D call uncertain. Germline CDR1 MNHEY, CDR2 SVGEGT. The CDR3 consists of 14 residues. V gave up 5 bases and J gave up 0 bases, with 8 bases separating them. CDR3 sequence: CASSLRTSNQPQHF. CDR3 DNA sequence: TGTGCCAGCAGTCTAAGAACTAGCAATCAGCCCCAGCATTTT.

Points on this clonotype: A junction boundary mismatches the germline segment, possibly from a read error. The V and J genes are TRBV10-3 and TRBJ2-1; D not resolved. Germline CDR1 is ENHRY and CDR2 is SYGVKD. The CDR3 covers 13 residues. The CDR3 region has the DNA TGTACCATCAGTGAGTCCTCGGAACAGGAGCAGTTCTTC. It translates to CTISESSEQEQFF.

CDR3 amino acids: CASSVAEGALSEQYF. The CDR3 coding sequence is TGTGCCAGCAGCGTAGCCGAGGGGGCCCTTAGCGAGCAGTACTTC. The gene calls are TRBV9 and TRBJ2-5, with TRBD1 matching 7 bases. The J call may be in error: the DNA end matches TRBJ2-7 better. CDR1 is SGDLS and CDR2 is YYNGEE in the germline V gene. This CDR3 contains 15 residues.

The chain joins TRBV6-2 or TRBV6-3 to TRBJ2-6; D uncertain. Per germline, CDR1 MNHEY and CDR2 SVGEGT. The CDR3 has 14 amino acids. V lost 11 bases, J lost 0 bases, and 11 bases lay in between. This chain's CDR3 is CAGIWFSGANVLTF. The CDR3 region has the DNA TGTGCCGGCATTTGGTTCTCTGGGGCCAACGTCCTGACTTTC.

This clonotype was counted only a few times. This chain joins TRBV5-1 and TRBJ1-1, with D hard to call. V lost 4 bases and J 4 bases, leaving 11 bases between the germline ends. CDR1 is SGHRS and CDR2 is YFSETQ in the germline V gene. The CDR3 has 13 residues. The CDR3 protein is CASSLGESTEAFF. CDR3 nucleotide sequence: TGCGCCAGCAGCCTCGGCGAGAGCACTGAAGCTTTCTTT.

J is TRBJ2-1 and V is TRBV11-3; weak D call: TRBD2 (7 bases). The CDR3 has 15 residues. Trimming stripped 5 bases from V and 5 bases from J, with 16 bases between. CDR1 and CDR2 (germline): SGHNT, YENEEA. CDR3 DNA: TGTGCCAGCAGCCACTGGGGGGCGGGAGACAATGAGCAGTTCTTC. This codes for CASSHWGAGDNEQFF.

This clonotype has a single count. This could be a read error, since a much larger clone is one nucleotide away. The rearrangement links TRBV10-3 to TRBJ2-3, with 7 positions matching TRBD2. This CDR3 spans 15 amino acids. The J segment lost 2 bases and the V segment lost 4 bases, leaving 6 bases of the junction unmatched. Germline V gives CDR1 ENHRY, CDR2 SYGVKD. In DNA form, the CDR3 reads TGTGCCATCAGTGTGGGGGGACTAACCACAGATACGCAGTATTTT. Translating it yields CAISVGGLTTDTQYF.

This clonotype occurred a few times. V is TRBV2 and J is TRBJ2-5; D unresolved. This CDR3 is built from 15 residues. V was shortened by 6 bases and J by 0 bases, with 14 bases between the two germline ends. CDR1 and CDR2 from the germline V gene are SNHLY and FYNNEI. CDR3 nucleotides: TGTGCCAGCAGCCGTAACAGCCTGTACCAAGAGACCCAGTACTTC. Protein: CASSRNSLYQETQYF.

The rearrangement uses TRBV6-6 and TRBJ2-3, with D hard to call. The CDR3 covers 15 residues. The V and J ends lost 0 bases and 2 bases respectively, with 9 bases between them. Germline V gives CDR1 MNHNY, CDR2 SVGAGI (reference sequence). CDR3 sequence (DNA): TGTGCCAGCAGTTACTCTTGGTCTAACACAGATACGCAGTATTTT. Protein product: CASSYSWSNTDTQYF.

The table lists this clonotype with many counts. The chain joins TRBV29-1 to TRBJ2-7; D remains unclear. CDR1 is SQVTM, CDR2 ANQGSEA, per germline. The CDR3 length is 12 residues. Trimming shortened V by 3 bases and J by 0 bases, and 6 bases separated the two germline ends. CDR3 sequence reads: CSVESSSYEQYF. Here the CDR3 DNA reads TGCAGCGTTGAGTCTAGCTCCTACGAGCAGTACTTC.

This rearrangement joins TRBV29-1 to TRBJ2-1, with 9 bases identical to TRBD2. The V gene's germline CDR1 is SQVTM and CDR2 ANQGSEA. This CDR3 spans 12 amino acids. The CDR3: CIRLAEYNEQFF. As DNA, the CDR3 is TGCATTCGACTAGCGGAGTACAATGAGCAGTTCTTC.

This clonotype has a handful of counts. The rearrangement links TRBV20-1 to TRBJ2-1, with 9 positions matching TRBD2. The CDR3 contains 18 residues. Germline assignment: CDR1 DFQATT and CDR2 SNEGSKA (reference sequence). The V and J ends lost 6 bases and 3 bases, in that order; junction bases with no gene match: 18. Written as DNA, the CDR3 is TGCAGTGCAAGGGGAGAGCGGGGGGCCCCCAAGCTCTACAATGAGCAGTTCTTC. It codes for CSARGERGAPKLYNEQFF.

The chain carries TRBV20-1 and TRBJ2-3; 12 positions agree with TRBD2. Germline V gene data show CDR1 as DFQATT and CDR2 as SNEGSKA (reference sequence). The CDR3 is 17 amino acids. The V segment lost 1 base and the J segment 0 bases; nucleotides outside the gene matches: 5. The CDR3: CSARGPSGRESTDTQYF. CDR3 bases: TGCAGTGCTAGAGGTCCTAGCGGGAGGGAAAGCACAGATACGCAGTATTTT.